One TCR beta chain is described in this entry. This table comes from immunoSEQ multiplex PCR, and its TCRdb copy is limited to in-frame clones, with some not included. The sample lists about 260,000 clones, approximately 95% occurring once. The V and J ends lost 0 bases and 4 bases respectively, with 15 bases between them. The CDR3 spans 16 residues. The germline V gene has CDR1 MNHEY and CDR2 SMNVEV (reference sequence). These data come from a study of T cell responses to AZD1222 COVID-19 vaccine. The receptor's source is an adult in good health. Sequenced material: peripheral blood, taken on day 0 of AZD1222 vaccination. The chain links TRBV27 to TRBJ1-2, with D possibly TRBD1 on 6 matching bases. Here the CDR3 DNA reads TGTGCCAGCAGTTTATCGGTCGGGGGGCGCTTCTATGGCTACACCTTC. Translated: CASSLSVGGRFYGYTF.